This TCR beta chain was identified during a study of blood T cells in healthy people across ages. The study's findings and limits: Among long-lived donors, naive CD4+ cells were more numerous and diversity higher than in aged donors. Per million T cells, TCR beta diversity dropped roughly linearly as age increased.

The second PCR ran 7 to 11 cycles with a sample-barcoded 5' primer and J-beta primers. Per-sample output comprised a minimum of 2.5 million paired-end reads containing CDR3. TCRdb fed the 5' RACE reads into MiXCR, producing one record per CDR3 protein. The sample yields about 670,000 distinct CDR3 sequences, approximately 40% seen once. The sample holds one count of this clonotype. Antigen unknown. The junction and the germline gene differ at one end; a read error may be behind it. The CDR3 spans 15 residues. Looked up from germline, CDR1 is MNHEY and CDR2 is SVGEGT. Sequencing was carried out using blood. This clonotype was obtained from a man older than 75 in good health. The V call is TRBV6-2 or TRBV6-3, the J call TRBJ2-7; D might be TRBD2 (6 bases). The CDR3 is CACRTGGAGAYEQYF. DNA of the CDR3: TGTGCCTGCAGAACCGGTGGAGCGGGTGCCTACGAGCAGTACTTC.